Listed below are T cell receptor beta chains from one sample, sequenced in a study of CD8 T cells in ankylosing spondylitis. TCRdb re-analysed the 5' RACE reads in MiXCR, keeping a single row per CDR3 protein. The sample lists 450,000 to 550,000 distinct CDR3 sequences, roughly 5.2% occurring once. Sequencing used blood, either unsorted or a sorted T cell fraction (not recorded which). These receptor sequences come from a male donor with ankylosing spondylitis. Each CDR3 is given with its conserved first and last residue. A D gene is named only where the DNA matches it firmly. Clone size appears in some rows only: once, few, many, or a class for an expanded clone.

TGTGCCAGCAGACACACGGGACTACGAACCAACAATGAGCAGTTCTTC,CASRHTGLRTNNEQFF,TRBV7-2,TRBD2,few,TRBJ2-1
TGTGCCAGCAGCAAGGCGAGTGCAACTAATGAAAAACTGTTTTTT,CASSKASATNEKLFF,TRBV5-6,NA,many,TRBJ1-4
TGTGCCAGCAGCCGCGGACTAGACAACGCCGGGGAGCTGTTTTTT,CASSRGLDNAGELFF,TRBV27,TRBD2,NA,TRBJ2-2
TGTGCCATACAAACAGGGTTGGGGGGCTACACCTTC,CAIQTGLGGYTF,TRBV10-3,NA,many,TRBJ1-2
TGTGCCAGCACCCAGCGGCATAGCAATCAGCCCCAGCATTTT,CASTQRHSNQPQHF,TRBV12-3/TRBV12-4,NA,many,TRBJ1-5
TGTGCCAGCAGTCTAGCGGGAGGGCCTGGGACCCAGTACTTC,CASSLAGGPGTQYF,TRBV12-3/TRBV12-4,TRBD2,many,TRBJ2-5
TGTGCCAGCAGCTCCACCTCGACAGGTAGCAATCAGCCCCAGCATTTT,CASSSTSTGSNQPQHF,TRBV7-9,NA,many,TRBJ1-5
TGCAGTGCCGGACTAGCGGCCTACAATGAGCAGTTCTTC,CSAGLAAYNEQFF,TRBV20-1,TRBD2,many,TRBJ2-1
TGTGCCAGCAGCTCCGGGACTAGGGGCGATACGCAGTATTTT,CASSSGTRGDTQYF,TRBV28,TRBD2,NA,TRBJ2-3
TGTGCCACCTCCGGGACCTCTGGAAACACCATATATTTT,CATSGTSGNTIYF,TRBV3-1,NA,NA,TRBJ1-3
TGTGCCAGCAGCCTCCGCAGGACAGCTAACTATGGCTACACCTTC,CASSLRRTANYGYTF,TRBV7-9,NA,many,TRBJ1-2
TGCAGCGTTGAAGAGGGAGTGAACACTGAAGCTTTCTTT,CSVEEGVNTEAFF,TRBV29-1,NA,many,TRBJ1-1
TGCGCCAGCAGCTTGGGACGGGCTAGCGGCACCTACGAGCAGTACTTC,CASSLGRASGTYEQYF,TRBV5-1,TRBD2,many,TRBJ2-7
TGTGCCACCAGCAGAGATAAAGTAGAGACCCAGTACTTC,CATSRDKVETQYF,TRBV15,NA,many,TRBJ2-5
TGTGCCAGCAGTTACGGGGCCGAGGTCCAGTACTTC,CASSYGAEVQYF,TRBV6-6,NA,many,TRBJ2-5
TGCGCCAGCAGCCCCAGCTCAGGGATGCACACCGGGGAGCTGTTTTTT,CASSPSSGMHTGELFF,TRBV4-1,NA,NA,TRBJ2-2
TGCGCCAGCAGCTTCAGTGGGGCGGCCAACTATGGCTACACCTTC,CASSFSGAANYGYTF,TRBV5-1,NA,many,TRBJ1-2
TGTGCCAGCAGTTTTGCTGGAAACACCATATATTTT,CASSFAGNTIYF,TRBV12-3/TRBV12-4,NA,many,TRBJ1-3
TGCGCCAGCAGCTTGGGAACGGCCGGGGAGCTGTTTTTT,CASSLGTAGELFF,TRBV5-1,NA,many,TRBJ2-2
TGCAGTGCTCCCGAGGGGACAACTTATGGCTACACCTTC,CSAPEGTTYGYTF,TRBV20-1,NA,many,TRBJ1-2
TGCAGCTCCGCGGTAGCGGGAGAGAGTAGGGGCCCCTACGAGCAGTACTTC,CSSAVAGESRGPYEQYF,TRBV20-1,TRBD2,NA,TRBJ2-7
TGTGCCAGTAGTATAAGAGGATCGGAGTTATTTAGCACAGATACGCAGTATTTT,CASSIRGSELFSTDTQYF,TRBV19,NA,NA,TRBJ2-3
TGCAGCGCCGGACAGTTCTCCTACGAGCAGTACTTC,CSAGQFSYEQYF,TRBV29-1,NA,NA,TRBJ2-7
TGTGCCAGCAGCCAGACCCTCGGGGCCAACGTCCTGACTTTC,CASSQTLGANVLTF,TRBV4-2,NA,many,TRBJ2-6
TGCAGTGCTAGGGGGACAGGGAGCCTCACCTACGAGCAGTACTTC,CSARGTGSLTYEQYF,TRBV20-1,TRBD1,many,TRBJ2-7
TGTGCCACCAGCAGAGAGAGGAGGTACACCGGGGAGCTGTTTTTT,CATSRERRYTGELFF,TRBV15,NA,many,TRBJ2-2
TGTGCCAGCAGCATCCCTGAGAATAGCGGGAGCGAAGGAGGCTACAATGAGCAGTTCTTC,CASSIPENSGSEGGYNEQFF,TRBV11-1,TRBD2,few,TRBJ2-1
TGCAGCGTTGGAGAGCTCCTCAATGAGCAGTTCTTC,CSVGELLNEQFF,TRBV29-1,NA,many,TRBJ2-1
TGCGCCAGCAGCTTCCAGGGAAGCTCTGGGGCCAACGTCCTGACTTTC,CASSFQGSSGANVLTF,TRBV5-1,NA,few,TRBJ2-6
TGCGCCAGCAGCCCCAGGGAGGTTTGGGAGACCCAGTACTTC,CASSPREVWETQYF,TRBV5-1,NA,many,TRBJ2-5
TGTGCCAGCACCCTGGGGGGGGCTAGCACAGATACGCAGTATTTT,CASTLGGASTDTQYF,TRBV7-9,NA,many,TRBJ2-3
TGCGCCACGGGACAGACCTCTGGGGCCAACGTCCTGACTTTC,CATGQTSGANVLTF,TRBV5-1,TRBD1,many,TRBJ2-6
TGCAGTGCTGGAACTTATAGCAATCAGCCCCAGCATTTT,CSAGTYSNQPQHF,TRBV20-1,NA,many,TRBJ1-5
TGTGCCAGCAGTTCCCCTATTCGTCACGGACAGGGGAAATCCTACGAGCAGTACTTC,CASSSPIRHGQGKSYEQYF,TRBV28,TRBD1,NA,TRBJ2-7
TGTGCCAGCAGTTACAGGCGGGGAGGGCTCTACGAGCAGTACTTC,CASSYRRGGLYEQYF,TRBV6-2/TRBV6-3,TRBD2,few,TRBJ2-7
TGTGCCAGCAGTGACCCCGAGGACAGGGGGGACACCGGGGAGCTGTTTTTT,CASSDPEDRGDTGELFF,TRBV6-4,TRBD1,many,TRBJ2-2
TGCAGTGCTAGATCAGCGGTACGAGACAATGAGCAGTTCTTC,CSARSAVRDNEQFF,TRBV20-1,NA,few,TRBJ2-1
TGTGCCAGCAAAACTATGACCTCCTCCTACGAGCAGTACTTC,CASKTMTSSYEQYF,TRBV2,NA,many,TRBJ2-7
TGTGCCAGCAGTTCCTGGGCAGGGGAGGACCAGCCCCAGCATTTT,CASSSWAGEDQPQHF,TRBV27,NA,many,TRBJ1-5
TGTGCCAGCAGTTCAGACAGGGAGCGAAACACCATATATTTT,CASSSDRERNTIYF,TRBV12-3/TRBV12-4,TRBD1,many,TRBJ1-3
TGCGCCAGCAGCCAAGAAGGGTGGCAGGGGGATCTCGCCGGGGAGCTGTTTTTT,CASSQEGWQGDLAGELFF,TRBV4-3,TRBD1,many,TRBJ2-2
TGCAGTGCTAGGGGATATGAGCAGTTCTTC,CSARGYEQFF,TRBV20-1,NA,few,TRBJ2-1
TGCAGTGCTAGAAAAGGGCAAAACATTCAGTACTTC,CSARKGQNIQYF,TRBV20-1,NA,many,TRBJ2-4
TGTGCCAGCAGCTCACGGACAGTAGCCTACGAGCAGTACTTC,CASSSRTVAYEQYF,TRBV7-2,NA,NA,TRBJ2-7
TGTGCCAGCAGTTTCAGGGCGGGTGGGGCCTACGAGCAGTACTTC,CASSFRAGGAYEQYF,TRBV12-3/TRBV12-4,NA,few,TRBJ2-7
TGTGCCACCAGTGATTCCCGGGACGGGGATTTGGAGACCCAGTACTTC,CATSDSRDGDLETQYF,TRBV24-1,NA,many,TRBJ2-5
TGCAGCGCCTGGACAGCTAGCACTGAAGCTTTCTTT,CSAWTASTEAFF,TRBV29-1,NA,many,TRBJ1-1
TGCGCCAGCAGCTTCCCGGGGGTGGAGACCCAGTACTTC,CASSFPGVETQYF,TRBV5-1,NA,many,TRBJ2-5
TGTGCCAGCAGTACTACTAGCGGGATCTACAATGAGCAGTTCTTC,CASSTTSGIYNEQFF,TRBV7-9,TRBD2,many,TRBJ2-1
TGCAGTGCTCCGGCGGTTTACACTGAAGCTTTCTTT,CSAPAVYTEAFF,TRBV20-1,NA,many,TRBJ1-1
TGTGCCACCAGTGGCCGCGACAGGGATTACAATGAGCAGTTCTTC,CATSGRDRDYNEQFF,TRBV24-1,TRBD1,few,TRBJ2-1
TGTGCCAGCAGCTTAGGATCCAGGAACACTGAAGCTTTCTTT,CASSLGSRNTEAFF,TRBV7-9,NA,many,TRBJ1-1
TGTGCCAGCAGTTTGGGACAGGGGTCGGCTGAAGCTTTCTTT,CASSLGQGSAEAFF,TRBV12-3/TRBV12-4,TRBD1,many,TRBJ1-1
TGTGCCAGCCTGCGGGGGGTTAGCACAGATACGCAGTATTTT,CASLRGVSTDTQYF,TRBV7-2,TRBD2,many,TRBJ2-3
TGTGCCAGCACCGATCGGGAGACCAATGAGCAGTTCTTC,CASTDRETNEQFF,TRBV28,NA,few,TRBJ2-1